The 31 T cell receptor beta chains reported below all come from one sample, sequenced in a study of early T cells in non-severe SARS-CoV-2 infection. TCRdb re-called the 5' RACE reads through MiXCR, storing one row per CDR3 protein. The top ten clones hold 15% of a sample with fewer than 65,000 distinct CDR3 sequences, about a tenth of them seen once. The sequencing input was whole blood. Receptors originate from an adult who was a healthcare worker with PCR-confirmed SARS-CoV-2 infection or an uninfected control (not recorded which).

The V and J genes are TRBV7-9 and TRBJ1-2, with D unresolved. The CDR3 runs to 12 residues. V lost 5 bases and J 2 bases, leaving 6 bases between the germline ends. CDR1 and CDR2 from the germline V gene are SEHNR and FQNEAQ (reference sequence). The CDR3 loop reads CASSLQNYGYTF. The CDR3 DNA reads TGTGCCAGCAGCCTTCAGAACTATGGCTACACCTTC.

There are many counts of this clonotype. The chain has TRBV7-6 and TRBJ2-2; D possibly corresponds to TRBD1 (5 bases). Trimming stripped 5 bases from V and 3 bases from J, with 13 bases between. Per germline, CDR1 SGHVS and CDR2 FNYEAQ. This CDR3 is built from 15 residues. CDR3 nucleotide sequence: TGTGCCAGCAGCCGGACAATTACAGACACCGGGGAGCTGTTTTTT. It translates to CASSRTITDTGELFF.

This clonotype was seen many times. The chain combines TRBV9 with TRBJ2-1; the D is unclear. CDR1 is SGDLS, CDR2 YYNGEE, per germline. CDR3 size: 13 residues. The ends were cut back, 2 bases at V and 4 bases at J, with 7 bases in the middle. CDR3 bases: TGTGCCAGCAGCGTCAGGCCGTACAATGAGCAGTTCTTC. It codes for CASSVRPYNEQFF.

There are a few counts of this clonotype. This sequence joins TRBV28 and TRBJ1-5; D may be TRBD1 (5 bases). The CDR3 spans 17 residues. V lost 5 bases and J 0 bases, leaving 17 bases between the germline ends. Germline assignment: CDR1 MDHEN and CDR2 SYDVKM. The CDR3 is CASSPRDLIYSNQPQHF. In DNA form, the CDR3 reads TGTGCCAGCAGTCCCCGGGACCTCATTTATAGCAATCAGCCCCAGCATTTT.

This clonotype was detected a few times. The chain couples TRBV7-3 to TRBJ2-6; TRBD1 matches at 9 bases. Germline values: CDR1 SGHTA, CDR2 FQGTGA. The length of the CDR3 is 17 residues. V dropped 5 bases and J dropped 0; count of bases not matched to a gene: 5. CDR3 region: CASSRDRDFSGANVLTF. CDR3 nucleotides: TGTGCCAGCAGCCGGGACAGGGACTTCTCTGGGGCCAACGTCCTGACTTTC.

CDR3 bases: TGTGCCAGCAAGGGGGATGGAGAAAAACTGTTTTTT. This translates into CASKGDGEKLFF. This chain joins TRBV6-2 or TRBV6-3 and TRBJ1-4, with D possibly TRBD1 on 6 matching bases. The V gene lost 7 bases and the J gene lost 8 bases, with 11 bases spanning the gap. The CDR3 has 12 amino acids. Germline loops: CDR1 MNHEY, CDR2 SVGEGT.

The V and J genes are TRBV7-2 and TRBJ1-1, with D hard to call. Per germline, CDR1 SGHTA and CDR2 FQGNSA. Trimming removed 2 bases at V and 7 bases at J, with 11 bases between. The length of the CDR3 is 13 residues. CDR3 sequence (DNA): TGTGCCAGCAGCTTACCGGACGGACGTGAAGCTTTCTTT. Protein: CASSLPDGREAFF. Complete variable domain (other parts from reference TRBV7-2 and TRBJ1-1): GAGVSQSPSNKVTEKGKDVELRCDPISGHTALYWYRQSLGQGLEFLIYFQGNSAPDKSGLPSDRFSAERTGGSVSTLTIQRTQQEDSAVYLCASSLPDGREAFFGQGTRLTVV.

The chain employs TRBV5-1 and TRBJ2-7; D unresolved. The ends were cut back, 0 bases at V and 2 bases at J, with 6 bases in the middle. The V gene's germline CDR1 is SGHRS and CDR2 YFSETQ. The CDR3 is 13 residues long. In nucleotides, the CDR3 is TGCGCCAGCAGCTTGGAAGCAGCCTACGAGCAGTACTTC. This encodes CASSLEAAYEQYF.

This clonotype was recorded many times. The genes are TRBV18 and TRBJ2-3; the match to TRBD1 covers 9 bases. This CDR3 region has 15 residues. Germline trimming cut 8 bases from V and 6 bases from J; bases unmatched to any gene: 12. Per the germline V gene, CDR1 is KGHSH and CDR2 is LQKENI. The CDR3 reads CASHDGTGLLDTQYF. CDR3 nucleotides: TGTGCCAGCCACGACGGGACAGGGCTCTTGGATACGCAGTATTTT.

This clonotype was seen repeatedly, ten times or more. The chain has TRBV20-1 and TRBJ1-2; TRBD1 is a possible D gene (5 bases). Germline assignment: CDR1 DFQATT and CDR2 SNEGSKA (reference sequence). The ends were cut back, 0 bases at V and 5 bases at J, with 16 bases in the middle. The CDR3 is 15 amino acids. CDR3 protein: CSARDGGNTLYGYTF. The CDR3 DNA is TGCAGTGCTAGAGATGGGGGGAATACCCTTTATGGCTACACCTTC.

This clonotype was seen at least ten times. The chain couples TRBV20-1 to TRBJ2-5, with 10 bases identical to TRBD1. V lost 2 bases, J lost 5 bases, and 11 bases stayed unmatched. The V gene's germline CDR1 is DFQATT and CDR2 SNEGSKA (reference sequence). CDR3 length: 16 amino acids. The CDR3 nucleotides read TGCAGTGCTAGACCAAGTCGACAGGGGGCGGTGGAGACCCAGTACTTC. Translation gives CSARPSRQGAVETQYF.

This clonotype was detected ten times or more. CDR3 coding DNA: TGCAGCGTTGCCACAGGGGACCGGGGTGAGCAGTTCTTC. It encodes CSVATGDRGEQFF. V and J are TRBV29-1 and TRBJ2-1; 7 nucleotides align to TRBD1. The germline gives CDR1 SQVTM, CDR2 ANQGSEA. The CDR3 covers 13 residues. With 4 bases clipped from V and 9 bases from J, the junction kept 9 bases outside the gene matches.

This chain uses TRBV18 with TRBJ2-1; TRBD1 or TRBD2 may be the D gene (5 bases each). Germline V gives CDR1 KGHSH, CDR2 LQKENI. The CDR3 is 15 amino acids. Trimming left V 3 bases short and J 9 bases short, with 18 bases between. The CDR3 DNA reads as TGTGCCAGCTCACCCGGGACCAATTCAAACACTGAGCAGTTCTTC. Translation: CASSPGTNSNTEQFF.

In this sample, this clonotype turned up many times. This chain uses TRBV29-1 with TRBJ2-1, with TRBD2 identical over 8 bases. The CDR3 has 13 amino acids. Germline V CDR1 and CDR2: SQVTM, ANQGSEA. The J segment lost 0 bases and the V segment lost 7 bases, leaving 2 bases of the junction unmatched. The CDR3 protein is CSGSGSSYNEQFF. CDR3 sequence (DNA): TGCAGCGGGAGCGGGAGCTCCTACAATGAGCAGTTCTTC.

This clonotype was seen at least ten times. The chain couples TRBV20-1 to TRBJ2-7; TRBD2 matches 7 bases. Per germline, CDR1 DFQATT and CDR2 SNEGSKA (reference sequence). CDR3 length equals 14 residues. With V trimmed by 0 bases and J by 5 bases, 7 bases remained unmatched. The CDR3 DNA reads as TGCAGTGCTAGAGATGCAGCGGGAAGCGACGAGCAGTACTTC. As protein: CSARDAAGSDEQYF.

This clonotype was detected only a few times. The rearrangement links TRBV5-1 to TRBJ2-1; TRBD2 aligns across 11 bases. The junction had 5 bases not matched to a gene; V was cut back by 3 bases and J by 6 bases. The CDR3 runs 15 residues. Germline assignment: CDR1 SGHRS and CDR2 YFSETQ. The CDR3 DNA is TGCGCCAGCAGCTCCACTAGCGGGAGTTCCAATGAGCAGTTCTTC. Translated, it gives CASSSTSGSSNEQFF.

This rearrangement joins TRBV30 to TRBJ2-7; 8 bases are shared with TRBD1. The CDR3 is 14 residues long. The trim removed 3 bases at V and 5 bases at J, leaving 9 bases unmatched. From germline, CDR1 is GTSNPN and CDR2 SVGIG (reference sequence). This CDR3 is CAWRTADRGDEQYF. CDR3 coding DNA: TGTGCCTGGAGGACCGCCGACAGGGGTGACGAGCAGTACTTC. The whole variable domain, filled in from reference TRBV30 and TRBJ2-7, reads SQTIHQWPATLVQPVGSPLSLECTVEGTSNPNLYWYRQAAGRGLQLLFYSVGIGQISSEVPQNLSASRPQDRQFILSSKKLLLSDSGFYLCAWRTADRGDEQYFGPGTRLTVT.

This clonotype was recorded many times. The chain has TRBV7-8 and TRBJ1-2; D is unresolved. Trimming cost V 4 bases and J 2 bases, with 11 bases left between them. Germline lookup yields CDR1 SGHVS and CDR2 FQNEAQ. The CDR3 loop spans 14 amino acids. CDR3 nucleotides: TGTGCCAGCAGCTCCGATCCATCGAACTATGGCTACACCTTC. It encodes CASSSDPSNYGYTF.

This clonotype was recorded many times. The rearrangement links TRBV20-1 to TRBJ1-5, with TRBD1 as a possible D gene (5 bases). From germline, CDR1 is DFQATT and CDR2 SNEGSKA (reference sequence). Trimming removed 6 bases from V and 2 bases from J, with 14 bases in between. The CDR3 length is 14 residues. CDR3 amino acids: CSAGGGVRNQPQHF. The DNA of the CDR3 is TGCAGTGCCGGAGGAGGGGTACGCAATCAGCCCCAGCATTTT.

This clonotype was observed a handful of times. The rearrangement links TRBV9 to TRBJ2-3; 9 nucleotides line up with TRBD1. The germline V gene encodes CDR1 SGDLS and CDR2 YYNGEE. The CDR3 sequence is 15 residues long. The V gene end was trimmed by 4 bases and the J gene end by 5 bases; junction bases not matched to a gene: 8. CDR3 region: CASSPGGQGLDTQYF. CDR3 coding DNA: TGTGCCAGCAGCCCGGGCGGACAGGGGTTAGATACGCAGTATTTT.

This clonotype was recorded many times. The chain employs TRBV7-2 and TRBJ2-1, with D maybe TRBD1 (7 bases). V was clipped by 5 bases and J by 6 bases, with 14 bases between them. Germline CDR1 and CDR2: SGHTA and FQGNSA. This CDR3 is built from 14 residues. CDR3 bases: TGTGCCAGCAGCCCCCGCCAGGGGGGCAATGAGCAGTTCTTC. Protein product: CASSPRQGGNEQFF.

Regarding this clonotype: This likely comes from a read error, as the CDR3 has no conserved phenylalanine or tryptophan at its end. The V and J genes are TRBV7-2 and TRBJ2-1, with TRBD2 identical over 7 bases. The CDR3 is 18 amino acids. J lost 2 bases, V lost 5 bases, and 15 bases had no gene match. CDR1 and CDR2 from the germline V gene are SGHTA and FQGNSA. CDR3 in amino acids: CASSPTGGRPTTYNEQFI. CDR3 coding DNA: TGTGCCAGCAGCCCGACGGGAGGCCGACCTACGACCTACAATGAGCAGTTCATC.

This clonotype has only a few counts. The chain links TRBV30 to TRBJ2-1; TRBD1 might be the D (5 bases). Germline values: CDR1 GTSNPN, CDR2 SVGIG (reference sequence). The CDR3 runs 13 residues. Written as DNA, the CDR3 is TGTGCACGGACACCCACAAACCACAATGAGCAGTTCTTC. Its translation is CARTPTNHNEQFF. The whole variable domain, filled in from reference TRBV30 and TRBJ2-1, reads SQTIHQWPATLVQPVGSPLSLECTVEGTSNPNLYWYRQAAGRGLQLLFYSVGIGQISSEVPQNLSASRPQDRQFILSSKKLLLSDSGFYLCARTPTNHNEQFFGPGTRLTVL.

This clonotype was counted at least ten times. The CDR3 spells CASSRRTGVETQYF. In DNA form, the CDR3 reads TGTGCCAGCAGCCGTCGGACAGGGGTGGAGACCCAGTACTTC. This sequence joins TRBV7-2 and TRBJ2-5; 9 nucleotides line up with TRBD1. The CDR3 runs to 14 residues. V dropped 5 bases and J dropped 5; count of bases not matched to a gene: 6. In germline, CDR1 is SGHTA, CDR2 FQGNSA.

This clonotype has a count of ten or more. DNA for the CDR3: TGTGCCAGCCGGGGCCGTAGCGGGAGTAGCTCTGGGGCCAACGTCCTGACTTTC. Translating gives CASRGRSGSSSGANVLTF. The rearrangement joins TRBV6-5 to TRBJ2-6, with 9 bases matching TRBD2. CDR3 length equals 18 residues. V lost 8 bases to trimming and J lost 0 bases; unmatched junction nucleotides: 11. Per the germline V gene, CDR1 is MNHEY and CDR2 is SVGAGI.

This clonotype appeared many times. The chain carries TRBV10-2 and TRBJ2-3; 9 nucleotides match TRBD2. The V segment lost 5 bases and the J segment 2 bases; nucleotides outside the gene matches: 2. The CDR3 totals 14 residues. Germline V CDR1 and CDR2: WSHSY, SAAADI. CDR3 sequence (DNA): TGCGCCAGCAGTTCTAGCGGGACCACAGATACGCAGTATTTT. Amino acid sequence: CASSSSGTTDTQYF.

This clonotype was counted a few times. J is TRBJ1-1 and V is TRBV27, with 8 bases aligning to TRBD1. Germline V lookup: CDR1 MNHEY, CDR2 SMNVEV (reference sequence). V shed 6 bases and J 2 bases; nucleotides not matched to a gene: 5. The CDR3 totals 14 residues. This CDR3 reads CASRDQGANTEAFF. The DNA for the CDR3 is TGTGCCAGCAGGGATCAGGGGGCAAACACTGAAGCTTTCTTT.

This clonotype was recorded many times. The chain uses TRBV2 and TRBJ2-1; a possible D gene is TRBD2 (6 bases). The germline V gene has CDR1 SNHLY and CDR2 FYNNEI. This CDR3 is built from 16 residues. V was clipped by 6 bases and J by 1 base, with 16 bases between them. DNA for the CDR3: TGTGCCAGCAGGCCTCGATGGGACTCTTCCTACAATGAGCAGTTCTTC. Translating gives CASRPRWDSSYNEQFF. Full variable domain (remainder filled in from reference TRBV2 and TRBJ2-1): EPEVTQTPSHQVTQMGQEVILRCVPISNHLYFYWYRQILGQKVEFLVSFYNNEISEKSEIFDDQFSVERPDGSNFTLKIRSTKLEDSAMYFCASRPRWDSSYNEQFFGPGTRLTVL.

The chain employs TRBV6-2 or TRBV6-3 and TRBJ1-2, with a weak D call TRBD1 (6 bases). Germline CDR1 and CDR2: MNHEY and SVGEGT. The V and J ends lost 7 bases and 3 bases respectively, with 18 bases between them. The CDR3 spans 15 residues. As DNA, the CDR3 is TGTGCCAGCACTTTCTACCAGGGGTCCGACTATGGCTACACCTTC. Its protein product is CASTFYQGSDYGYTF.

In this sample, this clonotype turned up many times. The CDR3, as DNA: TGCAGCGTTCTTAAGGGGCTGAACACTGAAGCTTTCTTT. Amino acid sequence: CSVLKGLNTEAFF. The chain employs TRBV29-1 and TRBJ1-1, with D perhaps matching TRBD1 (5 bases). V gave up 5 bases and J gave up 0 bases, with 10 bases separating them. Germline-derived CDR1 and CDR2 are SQVTM and ANQGSEA. CDR3 length equals 13 residues. Variable domain in full (rest from reference TRBV29-1 and TRBJ1-1): SAVISQKPSRDICQRGTSLTIQCQVDSQVTMMFWYRQQPGQSLTLIATANQGSEATYESGFVIDKFPISRPNLTFSTLTVSNMSPEDSSIYLCSVLKGLNTEAFFGQGTRLTVV.

This clonotype has at least ten counts. This chain connects TRBV7-3 to TRBJ2-3; D gene uncertain. In germline, CDR1 is SGHTA, CDR2 FQGTGA. Trimming cost V 5 bases and J 5 bases, with 11 bases left between them. The CDR3 is 13 amino acids. The CDR3 DNA is TGTGCCAGCAGCCCGTTTGAGAAAGATACGCAGTATTTT. It encodes CASSPFEKDTQYF.